The T cell receptor beta chain under discussion was sequenced for a study of T cells in Graves' hyperthyroidism and ophthalmopathy. On the study more broadly: At initial diagnosis, before any treatment had begun, peripheral blood was obtained.

The CDR3 regions of TCR beta were amplified from RNA transcripts. HTBI primers were the set used in a first-round RT-PCR of the TCR CDR3. TCRdb recomputed calls from the multiplex PCR reads with MiXCR, one row per CDR3 protein. The sample lists about 410,000 distinct CDR3 sequences, about 15% occurring once. Individuals with ophthalmopathy presented a Clinical Activity Score of at least 3, a NOSPECS grade of at least 4 and a duration under 3 months. A patient was excluded if there was uncontrolled infection, other autoimmune disease, pregnancy or lactation. The CDR3 contains 17 residues. V shed 6 bases, J shed 0 bases, and the junction held 9 bases outside the gene matches. This clonotype was observed a handful of times.

The sequencing input was blood. This receptor was taken from a young woman with Graves' ophthalmopathy. The chain recombines TRBV12-3 or TRBV12-4 with TRBJ1-1; 11 bases are shared with TRBD1. The CDR3 reads CASSRDRGIGMNTEAFF. The CDR3 nucleotides read TGTGCCAGCAGCCGGGACAGGGGGATCGGGATGAACACTGAAGCTTTCTTT.